The entry that follows covers one TCR beta chain sequence. The target antigen is unknown. This sample stems from a study of T cell responses to AZD1222 COVID-19 vaccine. Study-wide background: Both about-4-week and about-12-week second-dose recipients were combined. Findings of the study overall: Among the donors, most were white British and more were female, and clonal diversity was possibly underestimated.

Some clones are missing from TCRdb's copy, which holds only in-frame ones; the method was immunoSEQ multiplex PCR. Of 130,000 to 150,000 clones in the sample, 90% were seen once. Germline V gene sequence: CDR1 GTSNPN, CDR2 SVGIG (reference sequence). V was pared by 7 bases and J by 4 bases, with 10 bases between. This CDR3 is 11 amino acids long. Specimen: peripheral blood, collected on day 0 of AZD1222 vaccination. This TCR came from an adult in good health. This chain connects TRBV30 to TRBJ1-2; TRBD1 might be the D (5 bases). The CDR3 reads CASPQGYGYTF. The CDR3 DNA reads as TGTGCCTCTCCTCAGGGCTATGGCTACACCTTC.